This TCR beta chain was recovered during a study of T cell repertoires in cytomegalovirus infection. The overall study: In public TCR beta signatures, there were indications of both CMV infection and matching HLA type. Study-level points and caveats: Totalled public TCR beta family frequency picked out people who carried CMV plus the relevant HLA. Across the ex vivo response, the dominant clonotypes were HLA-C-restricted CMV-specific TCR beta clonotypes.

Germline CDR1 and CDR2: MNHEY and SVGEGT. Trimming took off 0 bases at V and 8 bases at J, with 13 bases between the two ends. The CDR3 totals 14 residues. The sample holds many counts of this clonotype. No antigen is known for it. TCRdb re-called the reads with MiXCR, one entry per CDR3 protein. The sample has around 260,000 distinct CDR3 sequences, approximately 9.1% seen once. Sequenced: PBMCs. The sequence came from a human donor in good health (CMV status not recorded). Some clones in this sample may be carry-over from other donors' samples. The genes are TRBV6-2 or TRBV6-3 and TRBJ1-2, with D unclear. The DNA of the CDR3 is TGTGCCAGCAGTTACTCGAAGAGTTCGGGGGGCTACACCTTC. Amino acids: CASSYSKSSGGYTF.